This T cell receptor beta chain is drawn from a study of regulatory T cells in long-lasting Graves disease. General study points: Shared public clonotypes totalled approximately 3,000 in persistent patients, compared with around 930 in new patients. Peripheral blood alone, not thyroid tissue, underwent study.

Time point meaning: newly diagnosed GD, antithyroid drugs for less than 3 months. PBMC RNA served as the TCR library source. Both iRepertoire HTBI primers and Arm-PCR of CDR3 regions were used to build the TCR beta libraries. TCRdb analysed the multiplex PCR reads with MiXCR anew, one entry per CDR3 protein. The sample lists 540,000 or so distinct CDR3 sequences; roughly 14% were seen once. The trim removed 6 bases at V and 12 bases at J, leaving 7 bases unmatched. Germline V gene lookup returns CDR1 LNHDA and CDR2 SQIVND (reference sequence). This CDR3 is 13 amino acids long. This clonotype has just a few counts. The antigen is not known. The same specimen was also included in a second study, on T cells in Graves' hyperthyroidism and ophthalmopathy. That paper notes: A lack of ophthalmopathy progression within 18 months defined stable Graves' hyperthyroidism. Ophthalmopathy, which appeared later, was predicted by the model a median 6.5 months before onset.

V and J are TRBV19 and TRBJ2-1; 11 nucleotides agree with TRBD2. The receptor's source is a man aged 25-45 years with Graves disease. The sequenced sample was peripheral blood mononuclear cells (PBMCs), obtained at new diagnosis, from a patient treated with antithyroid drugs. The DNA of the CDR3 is TGTGCCAGTAGGCTAGCGGGAGGAGAAGGGCAGTTCTTC. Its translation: CASRLAGGEGQFF.